This TCR beta chain was identified in a study of T-cell reconstitution after alpha-beta-depleted transplantation in children. Unique molecular identifiers were used in preparing the TCRbeta library. One entry per CDR3 protein, called by TCRdb with MiXCR from the PCR reads. This sample carries some 490,000 distinct CDR3 sequences, under 15% of them seen once, and the ten largest clones take about 5.6%. This CDR3 is 16 amino acids long. CDR1 is LGHDT, CDR2 YNNKEL, per germline (reference sequence). Deletions cut 1 base from V and 2 bases from J, with 9 bases between. The sample in question was PBMCs from the stem cell graft donor, obtained from the stem cell graft. This sequence was found in a human donor who donated a stem cell graft to a child with combined immunodeficiency. V and J are TRBV3-1 and TRBJ2-6; D call uncertain. The CDR3 here is CASSQVGVPGANVLTF. DNA for the CDR3: TGTGCCAGCAGCCAAGTCGGAGTCCCTGGGGCCAACGTCCTGACTTTC.